This T cell receptor beta chain is drawn from a study of post-analysis software for immune sequencing data. Carried by the TCR beta cDNA libraries were unique molecular identifiers. Input populations of 1 to 10 million T cells gave rise to approximately 500,000 cDNA molecules. A single record per CDR3 protein comes from TCRdb applying MiXCR to the PCR reads. The sample records hundreds of thousands of distinct CDR3 sequences, roughly three fifths being singletons. This clonotype originated in a girl under 10 years old with multiple sclerosis. The sample consisted of blood.

The CDR3 reads CASQAGYMETQYF. The CDR3 DNA reads as TGTGCCAGCCAGGCCGGGTATATGGAGACCCAGTACTTC. The V gene is TRBV6-5, the J gene TRBJ2-5; D unclear. Trimming took 8 bases from V and 5 from J, leaving 15 bases between them. The CDR3 length is 13 residues. Germline lookup yields CDR1 MNHEY and CDR2 SVGAGI.